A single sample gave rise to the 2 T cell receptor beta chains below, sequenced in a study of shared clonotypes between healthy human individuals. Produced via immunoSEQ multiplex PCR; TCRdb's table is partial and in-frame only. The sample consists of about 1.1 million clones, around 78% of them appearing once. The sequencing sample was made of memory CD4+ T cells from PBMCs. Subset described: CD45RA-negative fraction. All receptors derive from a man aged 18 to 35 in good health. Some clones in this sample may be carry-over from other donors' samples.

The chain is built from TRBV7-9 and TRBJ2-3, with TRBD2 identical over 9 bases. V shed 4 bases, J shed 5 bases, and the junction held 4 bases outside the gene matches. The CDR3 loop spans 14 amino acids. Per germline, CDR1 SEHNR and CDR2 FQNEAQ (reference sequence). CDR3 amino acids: CASSSASGVDTQYF. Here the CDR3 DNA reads TGTGCCAGCAGCTCGGCTAGCGGGGTAGATACGCAGTATTTT.

CDR3 protein: CASSGIENTGELFF. In DNA form, the CDR3 reads TGTGCCAGCAGCGGCATTGAGAACACCGGGGAGCTGTTTTTT. The V and J genes are TRBV9 and TRBJ2-2; D is ambiguous. V lost 3 bases, J lost 1 base, and 7 bases lay in between. This CDR3 is 14 amino acids long. The V gene's germline CDR1 is SGDLS and CDR2 YYNGEE.